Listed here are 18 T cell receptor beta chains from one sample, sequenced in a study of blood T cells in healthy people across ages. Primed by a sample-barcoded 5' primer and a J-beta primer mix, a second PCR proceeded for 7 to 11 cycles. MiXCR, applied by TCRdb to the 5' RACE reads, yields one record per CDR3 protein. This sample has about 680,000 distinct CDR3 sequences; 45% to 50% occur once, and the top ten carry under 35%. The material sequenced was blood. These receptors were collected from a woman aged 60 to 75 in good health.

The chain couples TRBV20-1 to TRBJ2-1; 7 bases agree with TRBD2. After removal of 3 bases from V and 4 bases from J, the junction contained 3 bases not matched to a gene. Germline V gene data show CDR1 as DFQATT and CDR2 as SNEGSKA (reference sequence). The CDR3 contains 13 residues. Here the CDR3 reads CSARTSPYNEQFF. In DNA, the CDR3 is TGCAGTGCTAGGACTAGCCCGTACAATGAGCAGTTCTTC.

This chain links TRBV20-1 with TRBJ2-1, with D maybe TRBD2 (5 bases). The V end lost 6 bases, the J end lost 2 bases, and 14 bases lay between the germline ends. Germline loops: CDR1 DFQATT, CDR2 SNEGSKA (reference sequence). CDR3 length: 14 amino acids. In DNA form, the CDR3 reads TGCAGTGCCGCCCGGAGGTCGGCCTACAATGAGCAGTTCTTC. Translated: CSAARRSAYNEQFF.

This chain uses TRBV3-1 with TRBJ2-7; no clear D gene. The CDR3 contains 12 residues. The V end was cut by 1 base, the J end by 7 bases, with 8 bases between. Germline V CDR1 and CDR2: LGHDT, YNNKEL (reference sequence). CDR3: CASSQAAVEQYF. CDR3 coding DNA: TGTGCCAGCAGCCAAGCGGCGGTAGAGCAGTACTTC.

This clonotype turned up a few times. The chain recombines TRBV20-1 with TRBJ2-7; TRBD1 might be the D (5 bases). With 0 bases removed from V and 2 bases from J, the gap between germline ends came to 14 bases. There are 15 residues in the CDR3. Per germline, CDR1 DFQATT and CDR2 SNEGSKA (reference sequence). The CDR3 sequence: CSARDRAQGPYEQYF. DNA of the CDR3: TGCAGTGCTAGAGATCGGGCTCAGGGCCCCTACGAGCAGTACTTC.

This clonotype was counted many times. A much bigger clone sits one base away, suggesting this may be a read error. CDR3 nucleotides: TGTGCCAGCAGTGCCTCTGATATGAACACTGAAGCTTTCTTT. Protein sequence: CASSASDMNTEAFF. The chain employs TRBV12-3 or TRBV12-4 and TRBJ1-1; D remains ambiguous. Trimming stripped 5 bases from V and 0 bases from J, with 10 bases between. This CDR3 comprises 14 residues.

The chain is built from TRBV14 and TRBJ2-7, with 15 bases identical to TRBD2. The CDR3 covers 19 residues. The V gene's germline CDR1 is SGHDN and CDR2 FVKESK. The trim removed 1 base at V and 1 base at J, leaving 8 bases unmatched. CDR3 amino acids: CASSQGGLAGGPGSYEQYF. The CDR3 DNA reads TGTGCCAGCAGCCAAGGCGGACTAGCGGGAGGGCCTGGGTCCTACGAGCAGTACTTC.

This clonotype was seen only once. CDR3 protein: CAWSVPGVNQPQHF. CDR3 nucleotides: TGTGCCTGGAGTGTACCAGGGGTCAATCAGCCCCAGCATTTT. This chain links TRBV30 with TRBJ1-5; perhaps TRBD1 as D (6 bases). Looked up from germline, CDR1 is GTSNPN and CDR2 is SVGIG (reference sequence). V was trimmed by 0 bases and J by 3 bases, leaving 9 bases between them. This CDR3 comprises 14 residues.

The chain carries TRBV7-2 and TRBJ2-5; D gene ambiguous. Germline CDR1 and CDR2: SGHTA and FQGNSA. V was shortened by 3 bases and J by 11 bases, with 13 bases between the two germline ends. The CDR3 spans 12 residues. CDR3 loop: CASSFRAQEQYF. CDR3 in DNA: TGTGCCAGCAGCTTCAGAGCCCAAGAGCAGTACTTC.

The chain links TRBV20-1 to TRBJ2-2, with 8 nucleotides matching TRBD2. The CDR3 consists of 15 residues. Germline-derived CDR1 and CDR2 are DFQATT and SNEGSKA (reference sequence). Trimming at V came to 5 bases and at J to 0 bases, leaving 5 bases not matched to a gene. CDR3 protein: CSALNSGTNTGELFF. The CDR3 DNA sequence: TGCAGTGCTTTAAATAGCGGGACGAACACCGGGGAGCTGTTTTTT.

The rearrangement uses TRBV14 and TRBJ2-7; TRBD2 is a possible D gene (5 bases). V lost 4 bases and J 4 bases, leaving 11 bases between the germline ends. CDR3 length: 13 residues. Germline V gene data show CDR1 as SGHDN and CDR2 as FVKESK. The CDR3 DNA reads TGTGCCAGCAGCCCTGGACTGGGGTACGAGCAGTACTTC. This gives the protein CASSPGLGYEQYF.

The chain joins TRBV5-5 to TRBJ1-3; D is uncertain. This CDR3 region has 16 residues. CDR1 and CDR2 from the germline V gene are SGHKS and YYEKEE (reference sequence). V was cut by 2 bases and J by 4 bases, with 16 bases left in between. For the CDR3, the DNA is TGTGCCAGCAGCTTATCTTCGGCTACTAGAGGAAACACCATATATTTT. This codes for CASSLSSATRGNTIYF. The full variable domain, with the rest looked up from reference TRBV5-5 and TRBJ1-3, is DAGVTQSPTHLIKTRGQQVTLRCSPISGHKSVSWYQQVLGQGPQFIFQYYEKEERGRGNFPDRFSARQFPNYSSELNVNALLLGDSALYLCASSLSSATRGNTIYFGEGSWLTVV.

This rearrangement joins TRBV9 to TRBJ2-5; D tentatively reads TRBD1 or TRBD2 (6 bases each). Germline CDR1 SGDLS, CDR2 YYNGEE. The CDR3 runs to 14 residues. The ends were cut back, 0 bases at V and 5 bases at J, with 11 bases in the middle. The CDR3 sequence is CASSVERGAETQYF. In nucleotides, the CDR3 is TGTGCCAGCAGCGTAGAAAGGGGGGCTGAGACCCAGTACTTC. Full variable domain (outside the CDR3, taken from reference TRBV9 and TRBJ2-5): DSGVTQTPKHLITATGQRVTLRCSPRSGDLSVYWYQQSLDQGLQFLIQYYNGEERAKGNILERFSAQQFPDLHSELNLSSLELGDSALYFCASSVERGAETQYFGPGTRLLVL.

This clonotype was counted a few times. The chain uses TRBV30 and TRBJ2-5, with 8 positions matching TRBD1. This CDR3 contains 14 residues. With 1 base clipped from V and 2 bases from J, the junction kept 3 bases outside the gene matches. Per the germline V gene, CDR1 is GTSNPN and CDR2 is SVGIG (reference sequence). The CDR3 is CAWSAGTGQETQYF. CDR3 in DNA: TGTGCCTGGAGTGCCGGGACAGGACAAGAGACCCAGTACTTC.

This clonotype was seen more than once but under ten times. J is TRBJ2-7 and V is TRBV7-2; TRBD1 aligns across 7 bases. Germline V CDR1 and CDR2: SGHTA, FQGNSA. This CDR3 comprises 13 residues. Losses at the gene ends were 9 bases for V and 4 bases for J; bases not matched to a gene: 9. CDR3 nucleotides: TGTGCCAGTTGGGGGCAGGGGGAATACGAGCAGTACTTC. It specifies CASWGQGEYEQYF.

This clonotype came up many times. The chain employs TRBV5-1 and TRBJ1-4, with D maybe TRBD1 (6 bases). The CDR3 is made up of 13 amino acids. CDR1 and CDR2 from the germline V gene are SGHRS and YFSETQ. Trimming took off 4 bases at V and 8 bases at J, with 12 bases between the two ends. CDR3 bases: TGCGCCAGCAGCCCGGACAGTCGGGAAAAACTGTTTTTT. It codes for CASSPDSREKLFF.

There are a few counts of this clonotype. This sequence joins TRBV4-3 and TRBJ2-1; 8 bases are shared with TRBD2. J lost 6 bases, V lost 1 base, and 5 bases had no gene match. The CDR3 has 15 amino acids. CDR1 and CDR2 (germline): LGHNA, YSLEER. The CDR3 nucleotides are TGCGCCAGCAGCCAAGGAAGCGGGAGCTTCAATGAGCAGTTCTTC. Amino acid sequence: CASSQGSGSFNEQFF.

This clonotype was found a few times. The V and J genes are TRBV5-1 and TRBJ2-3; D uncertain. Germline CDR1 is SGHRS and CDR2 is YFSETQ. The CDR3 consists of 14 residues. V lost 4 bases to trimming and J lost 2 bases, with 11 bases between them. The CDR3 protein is CASSIQDHTDTQYF. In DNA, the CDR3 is TGCGCCAGCAGCATTCAGGACCACACAGATACGCAGTATTTT.

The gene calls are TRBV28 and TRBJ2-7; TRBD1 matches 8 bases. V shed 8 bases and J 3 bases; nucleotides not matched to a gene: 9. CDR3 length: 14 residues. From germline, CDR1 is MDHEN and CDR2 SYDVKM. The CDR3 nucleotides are TGTGCCAGCTTTCCCGGGACAGGACTCTACGAGCAGTACTTC. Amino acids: CASFPGTGLYEQYF.